This TCR beta chain was profiled in a study of T cell repertoires in cytomegalovirus infection. Looking at the study overall: It was the public TCR beta signatures that indicated both CMV infection and matching HLA type.

MiXCR, applied by TCRdb to the reads, yields one record per CDR3 protein. This table holds approximately 700,000 distinct CDR3 sequences, roughly 36% found once. Many counts were recorded for this clonotype. As yet, its antigen is unknown. Study outcomes and limitations: HLA-C-restricted, CMV-specific TCR beta clonotypes were dominant ex vivo. Cumulated frequencies of public TCR beta families served to identify carriers of CMV plus the relevant HLA.

Germline V gives CDR1 SGHTA, CDR2 FQGNSA. The CDR3 is 16 residues long. Trimming at V came to 4 bases and at J to 8 bases, leaving 13 bases not matched to a gene. The TCR sequence derives from a human donor in good health (CMV status not recorded). Some clones in this sample may be carry-over from other donors' samples. This chain links TRBV7-2 with TRBJ1-1; the match to TRBD1 covers 10 bases. The sample taken for sequencing was PBMCs. The CDR3 nucleotides read TGTGCCAGCAGCTCCCGACAGGGGGCGGTTCGAGAGGAAGCTTTCTTT. Its protein is CASSSRQGAVREEAFF.